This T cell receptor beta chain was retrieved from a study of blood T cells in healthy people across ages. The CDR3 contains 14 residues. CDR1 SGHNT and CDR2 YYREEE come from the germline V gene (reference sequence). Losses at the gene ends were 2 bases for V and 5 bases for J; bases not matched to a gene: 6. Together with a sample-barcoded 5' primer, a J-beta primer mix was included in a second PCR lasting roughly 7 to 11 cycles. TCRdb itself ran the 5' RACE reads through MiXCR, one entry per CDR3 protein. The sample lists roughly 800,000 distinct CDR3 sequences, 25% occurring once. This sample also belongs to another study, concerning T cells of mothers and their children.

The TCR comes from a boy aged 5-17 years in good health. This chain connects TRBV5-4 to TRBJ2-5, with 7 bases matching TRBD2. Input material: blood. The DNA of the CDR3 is TGTGCCAGCAGCTTACGCAGGGAGGGCGAGACCCAGTACTTC. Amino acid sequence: CASSLRREGETQYF.